The T cell receptor beta chain described here comes from a study of glioma-infiltrating T cells after dendritic cell vaccination (dated by TCRdb to the mid-2010s). Regarding the study in general: The cohort comprised about 15 glioblastoma patients from Phase I and II dendritic cell vaccination trials, 9 newly diagnosed and 6 with recurrent disease. Patients received autologous tumor lysate-pulsed dendritic cell vaccination between 2003 and 2012. The vaccine consisted of monocyte-derived dendritic cells cultured less than 9 days with IL-4 and GM-CSF, then pulsed overnight with autologous tumor lysate. Three intradermal dendritic cell vaccine injections were administered to patients at biweekly intervals in the arm below the axilla. In glioblastoma patients vaccinated with dendritic cells, deep sequencing of TCR beta CDR3 regions served to measure the amount of tumor-infiltrating lymphocytes and to compare repertoires between tumor and blood. Survival after dendritic cell vaccination was correlated with TCR sequencing metrics such as TIL content and the overlap between tumor and blood repertoires. The study at large found these results: After dendritic cell vaccination, a higher estimated pretreatment TIL content predicted longer time to progression and longer overall survival. TCR clonality showed no direct relationship with survival, which suggests that a diverse polyclonal response may matter. The cohort was small and heterogeneous, and full blood and tumor sets were available for few patients, with initial-recurrent tumor pairs available for even fewer patients. The three-group TCR overlap response model was described as speculative and requiring prospective validation.

Per the publication, the time point label means: after dendritic cell vaccination, including at tumor progression/relapse. Selection of patients required sufficient residual fresh-frozen tumor tissue and over two years of available survival data. None of the glioblastoma patients carried an isocitrate dehydrogenase mutation, although molecular status otherwise varied. PBMC were collected before vaccination, two weeks after the third vaccination, and at tumor progression if progression occurred. The Qiagen DNeasy Blood extraction Kit was used to extract genomic DNA. TCRB CDR3 regions were amplified from 2 ug genomic DNA, or all available DNA if less, using the immunoSEQ assay. The multiplex PCR employed 60 forward primers targeting TCR V beta segments and 13 reverse primers targeting J beta segments. To estimate the number of reads per starting template, synthetic control templates were added to each sample at limiting dilution. The Illumina HiSeq System generated 87 bp sequencing reads. In the original analysis: PCR and sequencing errors were removed by a nearest neighbor algorithm that merged closely related sequences. TCR overlap was measured as the percentage of unique tumor TCR beta sequences that were also present in the peripheral blood of the same patient. In TCRdb, the immuneACCESS table is reduced to in-frame sequences with V and J assigned. These tables do not hold every clone; where another copy was compared, an unresolved V gene accounts for under half, and the others remain unexplained. V and J calls plus clone size are reproduced from that table; the DNA served to infer D and trimming. For this sample the table gives tens of thousands of clones, of which about 83% were detected only once. Of the sample, roughly 8.8% falls within the top ten clones.

Based on the germline V gene, the CDR1 and CDR2 sequences are MNHNS and SASEGT. Measured from the cysteine to the phenylalanine, the CDR3 is 17 residues long. Only CDR3 DNA remains: 51 bases, in frame from the first base. The germline ends are 23 bases apart after V is trimmed by 3 bases and J by 5 bases. The sample holds one count of this clone. Its antigen has not been determined. The record has no base qualities; no much larger clone is one base away. The sequences come from blood, collected after dendritic cell vaccination. Here the chain combines TRBV6-1 and TRBJ2-7, and the D gene may be TRBD1, 5 bases matching. The clonotype comes from a human donor with glioblastoma. The CDR3 corresponds to CASSEAMGRTNAHEQYF. The DNA sequence is TGTGCCAGCAGTGAGGCAATGGGGCGTACTAACGCCCACGAGCAGTACTTC.